The 23 T cell receptor beta chains below all came from one sample that was sequenced in a study of Ad26.COV2.S vaccination and SARS-CoV-2 variants (dated by TCRdb to the early 2020s). Read against the paper, the sample's treatment or condition label means: around 19 received Ad26.COV2.S at low or high dose, single or two shots; roughly 5 received placebo; per-sample allocation not given. For vaccine and placebo recipients, repertoires were sequenced using samples collected on day 63 after the first injection. The method behind the library was the immunoSEQ multiplex PCR assay. TCRdb holds this immuneACCESS table with in-frame rearrangements only. Some clones are missing; in checked studies, unresolved V genes explain under half, and the rest has no known cause. This sample has hundreds of thousands of clones in its table, and approximately 90% of those were observed once. The top ten clonotypes cover 6.4% of the sample.

The input for sequencing was peripheral blood, taken in a trial of Ad26.COV2.S vaccine versus placebo. These receptors were collected from a person aged 18 to 65 who received the Ad26.COV2.S COVID-19 vaccine or a placebo.

The rearrangement links TRBV10-3 to TRBJ1-4, with D maybe TRBD1 (6 bases). The CDR3 spans 13 residues. From germline, CDR1 is ENHRY and CDR2 SYGVKD. Between the trimmed V and J ends, which lost 2 bases and 10 bases, there was a span of 11 bases. This chain's CDR3 is CAISEKQGAKLFF. Written as DNA, the CDR3 is TGTGCCATCAGTGAGAAACAGGGAGCAAAACTGTTTTTT.

The V gene is TRBV3-1 (or the pseudogene TRBV3-2), the J gene TRBJ2-1; 10 bases line up with TRBD1. Trimming cost V 5 bases and J 12 bases; bases outside gene matches: 13. Germline CDR1 and CDR2: LGHDT and YNNKEL (reference sequence). The CDR3 consists of 15 residues. CDR3 loop: CASSAGTGALQVQFF. The CDR3 DNA reads TGTGCCAGCAGCGCCGGGACAGGGGCTCTGCAAGTGCAGTTCTTC.

This chain uses TRBV12-5 with TRBJ2-7; TRBD1 aligns across 8 bases. Trimming took 7 bases from V and 2 from J; bases not matched to a gene: 4. The germline gives CDR1 LGHNT, CDR2 FRNRAP. This CDR3 region has 13 residues. CDR3 bases: TGTGCTAGTGCCCTGGACAGGGCCTACGAGCAGTACTTC. Its translation is CASALDRAYEQYF. Using reference TRBV12-5 and TRBJ2-7 for the parts outside the CDR3, the full variable domain is DARVTQTPRHKVTEMGQEVTMRCQPILGHNTVFWYRQTMMQGLELLAYFRNRAPLDDSGMPKDRFSAEMPDATLATLKIQPSEPRDSAVYFCASALDRAYEQYFGPGTRLTVT.

V gene TRBV2 combines with J gene TRBJ2-3; weak D call: TRBD1 (5 bases). CDR1 and CDR2 from the germline V gene are SNHLY and FYNNEI. This CDR3 region has 14 residues. V lost 4 bases and J 4 bases, leaving 12 bases between the germline ends. Written as DNA, the CDR3 is TGTGCCAGCAGTGTGGGCAGGGTCCCAGATACGCAGTATTTT. Amino acid sequence: CASSVGRVPDTQYF.

Turning to this clone: The same CDR3 arises from other DNA sequences in this sample as well. The chain uses TRBV9 and TRBJ2-2; the match to TRBD2 covers 9 bases. Trimming cost V 0 bases and J 4 bases; bases outside gene matches: 4. CDR1 and CDR2 (germline): SGDLS, YYNGEE. The CDR3 loop spans 16 amino acids. DNA for the CDR3: TGTGCCAGCAGCGTAGGGTTAGCGGGAGTCACCGGGGAGCTGTTTTTT. Its protein is CASSVGLAGVTGELFF.

This chain connects TRBV12-5 to TRBJ2-7; D unclear. CDR3 length: 15 amino acids. CDR1 is LGHNT, CDR2 FRNRAP, per germline. With 4 bases removed from V and 5 bases from J, the gap between germline ends came to 18 bases. The CDR3 loop reads CASGSTTPGRHEQYF. Written as DNA, the CDR3 is TGTGCTAGTGGTTCAACAACGCCGGGTAGGCACGAGCAGTACTTC.

This chain connects TRBV28 to TRBJ1-2; 9 bases agree with TRBD1. Germline CDR1 is MDHEN and CDR2 is SYDVKM. The CDR3 contains 13 residues. The V gene end was trimmed by 5 bases and the J gene end by 7 bases; junction bases not matched to a gene: 5. CDR3 DNA sequence: TGTGCCAGCAGTCCCACAGGGGGCTCTGGCTACACCTTC. This codes for CASSPTGGSGYTF.

This clone was observed once. J is TRBJ2-7 and V is TRBV11-2; 7 bases match TRBD1. The CDR3 is 14 residues long. Losses at the gene ends were 7 bases for V and 1 base for J; bases not matched to a gene: 7. Germline CDR1 and CDR2: SGHAT and FQNNGV. The CDR3 region is CASIEKGASYEQYF. CDR3 DNA: TGTGCCAGCATCGAGAAGGGGGCTTCCTACGAGCAGTACTTC.

The chain's CDR3 is CASSLAARGPRNEQFF. The CDR3 DNA follows: TGTGCCAGCAGCTTAGCCGCCAGGGGGCCGAGGAATGAGCAGTTCTTC. The chain couples TRBV13 to TRBJ2-1, with 8 bases matching TRBD1. V lost 1 base and J lost 7; bases outside the gene matches: 9. From germline, CDR1 is PRHDT and CDR2 FYEKMQ (reference sequence). The CDR3 sequence is 16 residues long.

The chain recombines TRBV28 with TRBJ2-1, with a tentative D call TRBD2 (6 bases). This CDR3 contains 13 residues. V lost 6 bases, J lost 7 bases, and 13 bases lay in between. In germline, CDR1 is MDHEN, CDR2 SYDVKM. This CDR3 is CASSADYTNEQFF. Written as DNA, the CDR3 is TGTGCCAGCAGCGCGGACTATACTAATGAGCAGTTCTTC.

V is TRBV18 and J is TRBJ2-1; the D gene could be TRBD1 or TRBD2 (6 bases each). This CDR3 has 14 amino acids. Germline CDR1 reads KGHSH; CDR2 reads LQKENI. Between the trimmed V and J ends, which lost 2 bases and 5 bases, there was a span of 10 bases. The CDR3 DNA sequence: TGTGCCAGCTCACCAACGGGGGCTGACAATGAGCAGTTCTTC. Translation gives CASSPTGADNEQFF.

This clone appeared a single time. The J gene is TRBJ2-5, the V gene TRBV3-1 (or the pseudogene TRBV3-2); 7 bases fit TRBD2. With 5 bases clipped from V and 4 bases from J, the junction kept 7 bases outside the gene matches. This CDR3 comprises 14 residues. The germline CDR1 and CDR2 sequences are LGHDT and YNNKEL (reference sequence). The DNA of the CDR3 is TGTGCCAGCAGCAAAAGGCGGGAGCCAGAGACCCAGTACTTC. This codes for CASSKRREPETQYF.

V usage is TRBV11-3 and J usage is TRBJ2-2; D is undetermined. Germline assignment: CDR1 SGHNT and CDR2 YENEEA. The CDR3 totals 12 residues. V was pared by 3 bases and J by 4 bases, with 3 bases between. For the CDR3, the DNA is TGTGCCAGCAGCTTCGGCACCGGGGAGCTGTTTTTT. Protein: CASSFGTGELFF.

CDR3 loop: CASSLARDRGNTIYF. As DNA, the CDR3 is TGCGCCAGCAGCTTGGCACGGGACAGGGGAAACACCATATATTTT. The genes are TRBV5-1 and TRBJ1-3; 8 bases match TRBD1. Germline CDR1 SGHRS, CDR2 YFSETQ. The trim removed 0 bases at V and 4 bases at J, leaving 3 bases unmatched. CDR3 length equals 15 residues.

The chain employs TRBV5-4 and TRBJ1-2, with D maybe TRBD1 (5 bases). CDR1 SGHNT and CDR2 YYREEE come from the germline V gene (reference sequence). The CDR3 runs to 14 residues. V was cut by 0 bases and J by 3 bases, with 9 bases left in between. CDR3 DNA: TGTGCCAGCAGCTTGGTTCCGGGGGACTATGGCTACACCTTC. Translated, it gives CASSLVPGDYGYTF.

This clone has only a few counts. The J gene is TRBJ1-6, the V gene TRBV7-2; D remains unclear. V was shortened by 2 bases and J by 0 bases, with 11 bases between the two germline ends. Germline V gives CDR1 SGHTA, CDR2 FQGNSA. This CDR3 region has 17 residues. CDR3: CASSLKHESSYNSPLHF. The DNA of the CDR3 is TGTGCCAGCAGCTTAAAGCATGAGAGCTCCTATAATTCACCCCTCCACTTT.

The chain uses TRBV6-5 and TRBJ2-7, with 7 bases aligning to TRBD1. The CDR3 loop spans 14 amino acids. The V gene end was trimmed by 4 bases and the J gene end by 3 bases; junction bases not matched to a gene: 6. Germline-derived CDR1 and CDR2 are MNHEY and SVGAGI. The CDR3 reads CASSLQRDSYEQYF. The CDR3 region has the DNA TGTGCCAGCAGTTTGCAACGGGACAGCTACGAGCAGTACTTC.

The chain employs TRBV18 and TRBJ1-6; D not certain. The CDR3 runs 15 residues. Trimming took off 4 bases at V and 6 bases at J, with 13 bases between the two ends. Germline V lookup: CDR1 KGHSH, CDR2 LQKENI. CDR3: CASSREGGLNSPLHF. The CDR3 DNA reads as TGTGCCAGCTCACGGGAAGGAGGCCTTAATTCACCCCTCCACTTT.

The V call is TRBV28, the J call TRBJ1-2; TRBD1 is a possible D gene (5 bases). In germline, CDR1 is MDHEN, CDR2 SYDVKM. Trimming removed 8 bases at V and 8 bases at J, with 15 bases between. This CDR3 region has 12 residues. CDR3 residues: CASRGVGYGYTF. In DNA, the CDR3 is TGTGCCAGCCGGGGGGTGGGTTACGGCTACACCTTC.

This clone has only a few counts. This chain uses TRBV6-1 with TRBJ1-4; D ambiguous. CDR1 and CDR2 (germline): MNHNS, SASEGT. This CDR3 has 15 residues. V lost 2 bases and J 5 bases, leaving 12 bases between the germline ends. CDR3 in DNA: TGTGCCAGCAGTGAACGGCGTCAGACAAATGAAAAACTGTTTTTT. This gives the protein CASSERRQTNEKLFF.

CDR3 coding DNA: TGTGCCAGCAGCCCGATAGGCTTGGGCACTGAAGCTTTCTTT. Encoded protein: CASSPIGLGTEAFF. The chain carries TRBV7-2 and TRBJ1-1; D is unclear. The CDR3 runs 14 residues. Looked up from germline, CDR1 is SGHTA and CDR2 is FQGNSA. V dropped 5 bases and J dropped 4 bases, with 14 bases sitting between them.

This chain connects TRBV5-6 to TRBJ1-5; 8 bases map to TRBD1. Germline CDR1 and CDR2: SGHDT and YYEEEE. This CDR3 is built from 15 residues. Trimming removed 4 bases from V and 3 bases from J; junction bases left unmatched: 6. The CDR3 DNA is TGTGCCAGCAGCCGATTGGACAGGGCCAATCAGCCCCAGCATTTT. Translation gives CASSRLDRANQPQHF.

The V gene is TRBV3-1 (or the pseudogene TRBV3-2), the J gene TRBJ2-2; D call uncertain. The V gene's germline CDR1 is LGHDT and CDR2 YNNKEL (reference sequence). Trimming took 1 base from V and 6 from J, leaving 6 bases between them. This CDR3 contains 13 residues. CDR3 region: CASSQVTSGELFF. The DNA of the CDR3 is TGTGCCAGCAGCCAAGTTACATCCGGGGAGCTGTTTTTT.